A selection of T cell receptor beta chains follows, all from one sample in a study of technical replicates of blood from several donors. Libraries were prepared by immunoSEQ multiplex PCR; TCRdb keeps only in-frame clonotypes and omits some of them. The table includes tens of thousands of clones, roughly 92% detected once. Specimen: T cells isolated from PBMCs. These receptors were collected from a human donor in good health. Each CDR3 is given with its conserved first and last residue. D genes are given only for firm matches. Clone size is shown for a subset of rows, as once, few, many or a class of expanded clone.

D	J	V	size	DNA	CDR3
TRBD2	TRBJ2-7	TRBV27	NA	TGTGCCAGCAGTTTATCTATAGCGGGAGCCTACGAGCAGTACTTC	CASSLSIAGAYEQYF
NA	TRBJ2-6	TRBV21-1	once	TGTGCCAGCAGCAAGGCTATAAAACAGGTCTCTGGGGCCAACGTCCTGACTTTC	CASSKAIKQVSGANVLTF
TRBD1	TRBJ1-5	TRBV7-8	NA	TGTGCCAGCAGAATTGGACAGGGGGATATCGGCAATCAGCCCCAGCATTTT	CASRIGQGDIGNQPQHF
NA	TRBJ2-7	TRBV5-6	NA	TGTGCCAGCAGTTTTGATCGGGGAGAGCAGTACTTC	CASSFDRGEQYF
NA	TRBJ2-3	TRBV4-2	NA	TGTGCCAGCAGCCAAGATACAGGGAGCACAGATACGCAGTATTTT	CASSQDTGSTDTQYF
TRBD2	TRBJ2-1	TRBV19	NA	TGTGCCAGTAGCGCCGGGACTAGCGGCTACAATGAGCAGTTCTTC	CASSAGTSGYNEQFF
NA	TRBJ1-1	TRBV6-5	once	TGTGCCGTTGCGGGGGACGGTGAAGCTTTCTTT	CAVAGDGEAFF
NA	TRBJ2-3	TRBV7-2	NA	TGTGCCAGCAGCTTGGAACGGAGAAGGGGGACAGATACGCAGTATTTT	CASSLERRRGTDTQYF
NA	TRBJ2-7	TRBV27	once	TGTGCCAGCAGTTTGTCCGTTAATAACGAGCAGTACTTC	CASSLSVNNEQYF
TRBD1	TRBJ2-2	TRBV9	NA	TGTGCCAGCAGCGGGACAGGGGGACCGACCGGGGAGCTGTTTTTT	CASSGTGGPTGELFF
NA	TRBJ1-1	TRBV27	once	TGTGCCAGCAGTCCCATCGGTCGGAACACTGAAGCTTTCTTT	CASSPIGRNTEAFF
NA	TRBJ2-7	TRBV10-3	NA	TGTGCCACCAAAGCGGGACAGGACGAGCAGTACTTC	CATKAGQDEQYF
TRBD2	TRBJ2-7	TRBV7-8	NA	TGTGCCAGCAGCTTCGGACTAGCTCTGAGCTCCTACGAGCAGTACTTC	CASSFGLALSSYEQYF
NA	TRBJ2-5	TRBV27	NA	TGTGCCAGCAGTTCCCCGGGTTTCGAAGAGACCCAGTACTTC	CASSSPGFEETQYF
TRBD2	TRBJ2-7	TRBV6-1	NA	TGTGCCAGCAGTGAAACTAGCGGGAGCTCCTACGAGCAGTACTTC	CASSETSGSSYEQYF
TRBD1	TRBJ1-4	TRBV30	NA	TGTGCCTGGAGTGTTTGGACAGGGGGTAATGAAAAACTGTTTTTT	CAWSVWTGGNEKLFF
NA	TRBJ2-7	TRBV25-1	NA	TGTGCCAGCAGTGGTCACTACTCCTACGAGCAGTACTTC	CASSGHYSYEQYF
NA	TRBJ2-2	TRBV9	NA	TGTGCCAGCAGCGTAGAATTGGCGGGCACCGGGGAGCTGTTTTTT	CASSVELAGTGELFF
TRBD2	TRBJ2-7	TRBV27	NA	TGTGCCAGCAGTTGGGCTAGCGGGAGCTACGAGCAGTACTTC	CASSWASGSYEQYF
NA	TRBJ2-1	TRBV4-2	once	TGTGCCAGCAGCCAAGATTTCGTCGGGGAGCAGTTCTTC	CASSQDFVGEQFF
NA	TRBJ2-2	TRBV6-5	few	TGTGCCAGCATGACAACACGGGAGCTGTTTTTT	CASMTTRELFF
TRBD1	TRBJ1-5	TRBV28	NA	TGTGCCAGCAGCACAAGACAGGGTGTATTAGGTCAGCCCCAGCATTTT	CASSTRQGVLGQPQHF
NA	TRBJ1-1	TRBV5-5	NA	TGTGCCAGCAGCTTTTATGAAGCTTTCTTT	CASSFYEAFF
TRBD2	TRBJ2-1	TRBV4-3	NA	TGCGCCAGCAGCCAAGATAAGCGGGAGGACCACAATGAGCAGTTCTTC	CASSQDKREDHNEQFF
NA	TRBJ2-7	TRBV29-1	NA	TGCAGCGTTGAGGCGGGGGCCGCCTACGAGCAGTACTTC	CSVEAGAAYEQYF
NA	TRBJ2-1	TRBV5-4	NA	TGTGCCAGCAGCTTCTTACGGGAGCAGTTCTTC	CASSFLREQFF
TRBD2	TRBJ2-1	TRBV5-1	NA	TGCGCCAGTAGACTAGCGGATCGCTCCTACAATGAGCAGTTCTTC	CASRLADRSYNEQFF
TRBD1	TRBJ2-2	TRBV6-1	once	TGTGCCAGCACAACAGGGGGGAACACCGGGGAGCTGTTTTTT	CASTTGGNTGELFF
NA	TRBJ1-3	TRBV4-3	NA	TGCGCCAGCAGCCAAGATTTGGTCGGGAGGGGGACGGTCTCTGGAAACACCATATATTTT	CASSQDLVGRGTVSGNTIYF
NA	TRBJ2-5	TRBV7-9	once	TGTGCCAGCAGCTTGACAGACCAAGAGACCCAGTACTTC	CASSLTDQETQYF
NA	TRBJ1-1	TRBV10-3	NA	TGTGCCATCAGTGAGACCGGCACTGAAGCTTTCTTT	CAISETGTEAFF
TRBD2	TRBJ2-7	TRBV27	NA	TGTGCCAGCAGTTTATTAGGGCAGACGGCGGGAGTTTACGAGCAGTACTTC	CASSLLGQTAGVYEQYF
NA	TRBJ2-7	TRBV4-2	NA	TGTGCCAGCAGCCAAGATCTAGCCGCTACTTTCGGGCAGTACTTC	CASSQDLAATFGQYF